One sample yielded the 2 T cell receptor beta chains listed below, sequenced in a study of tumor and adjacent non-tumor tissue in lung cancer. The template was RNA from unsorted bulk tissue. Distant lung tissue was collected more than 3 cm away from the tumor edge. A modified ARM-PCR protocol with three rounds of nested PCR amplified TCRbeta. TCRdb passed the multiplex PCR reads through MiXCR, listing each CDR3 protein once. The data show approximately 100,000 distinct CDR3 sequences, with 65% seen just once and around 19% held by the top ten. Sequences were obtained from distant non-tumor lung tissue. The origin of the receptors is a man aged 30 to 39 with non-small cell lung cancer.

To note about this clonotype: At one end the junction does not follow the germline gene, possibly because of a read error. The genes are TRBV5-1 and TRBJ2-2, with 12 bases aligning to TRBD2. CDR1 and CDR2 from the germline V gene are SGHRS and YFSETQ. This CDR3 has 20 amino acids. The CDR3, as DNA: TGCGCCAGCAGACCGCCACTAACGACTAGCGGGAGAATGAACACTGGGGAGCTGTTTTTT. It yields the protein CASRPPLTTSGRMNTGELFF.

CDR3 residues: CASSVAVGIYEQYF. CDR3 in DNA: TGTGCCAGCTCGGTTGCTGTGGGCATCTACGAGCAGTACTTC. The chain couples TRBV12-3 or TRBV12-4 to TRBJ2-7; no definite D call. Between the trimmed V and J ends, which lost 8 bases and 3 bases, there was a span of 17 bases. The length of the CDR3 is 14 residues.